This entry is about one T cell receptor beta chain. Its antigen is unidentified. The sample comes from a study of cytomegalovirus exposure and HLA in healthy donors. The PCR had 60 Vbeta and 13 Jbeta primers. Clones were sequenced by immunoSEQ multiplex PCR, and TCRdb holds only the in-frame ones, with some missing. Altogether 140,000 to 150,000 clones are present, approximately 88% being singletons, with the ten largest covering more than 0.5%. CDR3 length: 13 residues. V was clipped by 0 bases and J by 3 bases, with 6 bases between them. Germline lookup yields CDR1 SGHRS and CDR2 YFSETQ. Study observations and caveats: Analysis was carried out at a later point, and it linked a missense DCLRE1C variant to TCR beta V- and J-gene trimming. TCR beta sequences reportedly predicted most subjects' HLA-A and HLA-B alleles accurately.

The chain recombines TRBV5-1 with TRBJ1-2; no clear D. Sequencing was performed on PBMCs. This TCR was sampled from a woman aged 40 to 50 in good health and CMV-seronegative. CDR3 protein: CASSLGEYYGYTF. CDR3 sequence (DNA): TGCGCCAGCAGCTTGGGGGAGTACTATGGCTACACCTTC.